This T cell receptor (beta chain) emerged from a study of shared clonotypes between healthy human individuals. The overall study: Contributing individuals were two females and a few males aged 18 to 49.

This CDR3 spans 13 amino acids. Germline loops: CDR1 SQVTM, CDR2 ANQGSEA. J lost 3 bases, V lost 6 bases, and 5 bases had no gene match. Only in-frame clones appear in the TCRdb table, and some are missing; sequencing was by immunoSEQ multiplex PCR. The sample shows 2 million to 3 million clones, over 85% of them seen only once. The donors, all of them Caucasian adults, lived in Nashville, Tennessee. Sequencing used naive CD4+ T cells from PBMCs. The subset denotes: CD45RA+ positively selected. This receptor was taken from a man aged 18 to 30 in good health. Some clones in this sample may be carry-over from other donors' samples. The genes are TRBV29-1 and TRBJ2-3; 8 bases align to TRBD1. CDR3 sequence: CSVGTGATDTQYF. The CDR3, as DNA: TGCAGCGTGGGGACAGGAGCGACAGATACGCAGTATTTT.